The T cell receptor beta chain described here comes from a study of blood T cell repertoires in COVID-19. Study at large: COVID-19 samples from acute and convalescent phases originated in the United States, Italy and Spain. Sample material is recorded as cDNA or gDNA derived from T cells, B-cell-depleted T cells, or PBMCs.

The length of the CDR3 is 15 residues. The V and J ends lost 1 base and 0 bases respectively, with 10 bases between them. In germline, CDR1 is SGHTA, CDR2 FQGNSA. In the original analysis: Quantification of nucleated cells was approximated via reference gene primer amplification. Only in-frame clones appear in the TCRdb table, and some are missing; sequencing was by immunoSEQ multiplex PCR. V and J calls and clone size are given by that table; D and trimming were obtained from the DNA. The repertoire consists of around 160,000 clones, with 80% to 90% occurring once and the leading ten covering approximately 8%.

This TCR was sampled from a man in his 60s with acute or convalescent COVID-19. The chain uses TRBV7-2 and TRBJ2-7; no reliable D call. Sequencing was carried out using peripheral blood. The CDR3 loop reads CASSLDLRSSYEQYF. DNA for the CDR3: TGTGCCAGCAGCTTAGATCTGCGGAGCTCCTACGAGCAGTACTTC.